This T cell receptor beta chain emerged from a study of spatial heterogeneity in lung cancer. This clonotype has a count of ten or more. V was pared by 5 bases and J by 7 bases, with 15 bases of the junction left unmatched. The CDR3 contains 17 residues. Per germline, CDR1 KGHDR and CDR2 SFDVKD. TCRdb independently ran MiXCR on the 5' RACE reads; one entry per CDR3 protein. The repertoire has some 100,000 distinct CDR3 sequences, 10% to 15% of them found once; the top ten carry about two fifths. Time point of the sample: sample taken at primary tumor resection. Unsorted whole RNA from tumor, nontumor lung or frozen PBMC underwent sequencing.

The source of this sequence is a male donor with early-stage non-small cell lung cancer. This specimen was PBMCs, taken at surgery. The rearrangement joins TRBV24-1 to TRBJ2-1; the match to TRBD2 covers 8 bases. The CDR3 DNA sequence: TGTGCCACCAGTGCCTTCCCGGGGGGGGCCCAAGCAAATGAGCAGTTCTTC. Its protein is CATSAFPGGAQANEQFF.